Shown below are 27 T cell receptor beta chains from a single sample sequenced in a study of T cell repertoires in cytomegalovirus infection. Using its own MiXCR run on the reads, TCRdb lists one record per CDR3 protein. The data contain more than 500,000 distinct CDR3 sequences, 16% of them singletons. The source material was CD8+ T cells from PBMCs. These receptors originate from a human donor in good health (CMV status not recorded). Some clones in this sample may be carry-over from other donors' samples.

Ten or more counts support this clonotype. This rearrangement joins TRBV27 to TRBJ2-1; TRBD1 or TRBD2 may be the D gene (6 bases each). The germline gives CDR1 MNHEY, CDR2 SMNVEV (reference sequence). The CDR3 loop spans 15 amino acids. V lost 7 bases and J lost 2, with 15 bases in between. The CDR3 nucleotides are TGTGCCAGCACATACACGGGGGCCCCCTACAATGAGCAGTTCTTC. Translated: CASTYTGAPYNEQFF.

This clonotype was picked up many times. This chain uses TRBV28 with TRBJ2-1, with 7 bases that match TRBD2. The CDR3 has 15 residues. With V trimmed by 8 bases and J by 7 bases, 14 bases remained unmatched. CDR1 and CDR2 (germline): MDHEN, SYDVKM. Here the CDR3 DNA reads TGTGCCAGCCGAACCCAAGCGGGAATACGGAATGAGCAGTTCTTC. As protein: CASRTQAGIRNEQFF.

In its sample, this clonotype was seen many times. The CDR3 region has the DNA TGTGCCAGCAGTTACTCGATACTAGCGGGGTACAATGAGCAGTTCTTC. Its translation: CASSYSILAGYNEQFF. The chain has TRBV6-2 or TRBV6-3 and TRBJ2-1, with 10 bases aligning to TRBD2. The CDR3 runs to 16 residues. Looked up from germline, CDR1 is MNHEY and CDR2 is SVGEGT. Trimming at V came to 0 bases and at J to 4 bases, leaving 3 bases not matched to a gene.

This clonotype appeared a few times. The rearrangement uses TRBV13 and TRBJ2-7, with 8 bases lining up with TRBD1. CDR3 length: 15 residues. V gave up 5 bases and J gave up 4 bases; unmatched junction bases: 10. Germline V lookup: CDR1 PRHDT, CDR2 FYEKMQ (reference sequence). The CDR3 DNA reads TGTGCCAGCAGCCAAACCGGGACAGGAGATTACGAGCAGTACTTC. This encodes CASSQTGTGDYEQYF.

The table lists this clonotype with many counts. This chain connects TRBV7-9 to TRBJ2-2; D call uncertain. Deletions cut 4 bases from V and 5 bases from J, with 11 bases between. Germline values: CDR1 SEHNR, CDR2 FQNEAQ (reference sequence). This CDR3 contains 14 residues. The CDR3 DNA reads as TGTGCCAGCAGCTGGACGAGAAGTACCGGGGAGCTGTTTTTT. Translating it yields CASSWTRSTGELFF.

This clonotype was detected ten times or more. The chain joins TRBV12-3 or TRBV12-4 to TRBJ2-5; perhaps TRBD1 as D (6 bases). The CDR3 covers 14 residues. Trimming removed 5 bases from V and 2 bases from J, with 12 bases in between. CDR3 nucleotide sequence: TGTGCCAGCAGTCAGGACAGTAATCAAGAGACCCAGTACTTC. Translation: CASSQDSNQETQYF.

In its sample, this clonotype was seen many times. The chain links TRBV7-9 to TRBJ2-7, with D perhaps TRBD1 (5 bases). V was shortened by 5 bases and J by 3 bases, with 11 bases between the two germline ends. The CDR3 is 13 residues long. Per germline, CDR1 SEHNR and CDR2 FQNEAQ (reference sequence). CDR3 loop: CASSMGQIYEQYF. For the CDR3, the DNA is TGTGCCAGCAGCATGGGGCAGATCTACGAGCAGTACTTC.

In its sample, this clonotype was seen many times. The chain carries TRBV7-6 and TRBJ2-3, with TRBD2 matching over 11 bases. V shed 5 bases, J shed 5 bases, and the junction held 6 bases outside the gene matches. CDR3 length: 15 residues. Germline CDR1 reads SGHVS; CDR2 reads FNYEAQ. CDR3 sequence reads: CASSLSGGARDTQYF. CDR3 coding DNA: TGTGCCAGCAGCCTTAGCGGGGGGGCGAGAGATACGCAGTATTTT. The whole variable domain, filled in from reference TRBV7-6 and TRBJ2-3, reads GAGVSQSPRYKVTKRGQDVALRCDPISGHVSLYWYRQALGQGPEFLTYFNYEAQQDKSGLPNDRFSAERPEGSISTLTIQRTEQRDSAMYRCASSLSGGARDTQYFGPGTRLTVL.

This clonotype was seen many times. The CDR3 loop reads CASSSTLGGEDEQYF. CDR3 DNA sequence: TGTGCCAGCAGCTCAACCCTGGGGGGCGAGGACGAGCAGTACTTC. This rearrangement joins TRBV7-9 to TRBJ2-7; tentatively, D is TRBD1 or TRBD2 (6 bases each). The CDR3 spans 15 residues. The germline V and J ends were trimmed by 4 bases and 5 bases, with 18 bases remaining between them. The germline CDR1 and CDR2 sequences are SEHNR and FQNEAQ (reference sequence).

This clonotype was found many times. In DNA, the CDR3 is TGTGCCAGCAGCTCAGCGTTAAAGCTATCAGGGACTGAAGCTTTCTTT. Translated, it gives CASSSALKLSGTEAFF. The chain employs TRBV7-8 and TRBJ1-1; weak D call: TRBD1 (5 bases). CDR3 length: 16 amino acids. V was clipped by 4 bases and J by 5 bases, with 20 bases between them. Germline V gene data show CDR1 as SGHVS and CDR2 as FQNEAQ.

This clonotype was counted between two and nine times. The chain carries TRBV27 and TRBJ2-1; TRBD1 agrees at 7 bases. Germline V gene lookup returns CDR1 MNHEY and CDR2 SMNVEV (reference sequence). This CDR3 is 15 amino acids long. J lost 4 bases, V lost 7 bases, and 10 bases had no gene match. The CDR3 DNA follows: TGTGCCAGCACTTATCTCTCGGACAGGTACAATGAGCAGTTCTTC. It yields the protein CASTYLSDRYNEQFF.

This sequence joins TRBV12-3 or TRBV12-4 and TRBJ1-1; TRBD1 matches at 7 bases. Trimming cost V 1 base and J 6 bases; bases outside gene matches: 14. There are 17 residues in the CDR3. In DNA form, the CDR3 reads TGTGCCAGCAGTTTAGGGGACAGCCCCACTAGCGGGGCTGAAGCTTTCTTT. Protein product: CASSLGDSPTSGAEAFF.

This clonotype was found many times. The rearrangement uses TRBV11-2 and TRBJ2-7; no clear D. The CDR3 runs to 13 residues. Trimming took 0 bases from V and 2 from J, leaving 5 bases between them. The germline gives CDR1 SGHAT, CDR2 FQNNGV. The CDR3 DNA reads as TGTGCCAGCAGCTTAGAACTACCCTACGAGCAGTACTTC. Its translation: CASSLELPYEQYF.

The V gene is TRBV9, the J gene TRBJ1-6; TRBD1 agrees at 7 bases. V dropped 4 bases and J dropped 7; count of bases not matched to a gene: 11. Germline V gives CDR1 SGDLS, CDR2 YYNGEE. This CDR3 spans 16 amino acids. The CDR3 loop is CASSQGGALKNSPLHF. CDR3 DNA sequence: TGTGCCAGCAGCCAAGGGGGCGCCTTGAAGAATTCACCCCTCCACTTT.

The table lists this clonotype with a few counts. The genes are TRBV7-9 and TRBJ1-2; D remains unclear. The CDR3 sequence is 13 residues long. The ends were cut back, 1 base at V and 4 bases at J, with 7 bases in the middle. Germline-derived CDR1 and CDR2 are SEHNR and FQNEAQ (reference sequence). In nucleotides, the CDR3 is TGTGCCAGCAGCTTAGGGCTTATCTATGGCTACACCTTC. Its translation is CASSLGLIYGYTF.

This rearrangement joins TRBV7-3 to TRBJ2-3; D perhaps matches TRBD1 (5 bases). Germline CDR1 reads SGHTA; CDR2 reads FQGTGA. The CDR3 is 15 residues long. Trimming took off 5 bases at V and 2 bases at J, with 14 bases between the two ends. The CDR3 reads CASSPLPGNTDTQYF. As DNA, the CDR3 is TGTGCCAGCAGCCCCCTCCCAGGGAACACAGATACGCAGTATTTT.

J is TRBJ2-7 and V is TRBV27, with D uncertain. Germline values: CDR1 MNHEY, CDR2 SMNVEV (reference sequence). The CDR3 totals 14 residues. V dropped 6 bases and J dropped 3 bases, with 15 bases sitting between them. The chain's CDR3 is CASRGAPKIYEQYF. The CDR3 DNA is TGTGCCAGCAGGGGCGCCCCTAAGATCTACGAGCAGTACTTC.

This clonotype was seen at least ten times. The V call is TRBV12-3 or TRBV12-4, the J call TRBJ1-1; a possible D gene is TRBD1 (5 bases). With 3 bases removed from V and 7 bases from J, the gap between germline ends came to 15 bases. The CDR3 spans 14 residues. The CDR3 DNA sequence: TGTGCCAGCAGTTTTCAAGCAGGGCCTGGTGAAGCTTTCTTT. It codes for CASSFQAGPGEAFF.

In this sample, this clonotype turned up many times. The chain links TRBV6-1 to TRBJ2-7; 10 bases match TRBD2. Germline CDR1 is MNHNS and CDR2 is SASEGT. This CDR3 region has 16 residues. With V trimmed by 1 base and J by 7 bases, 10 bases remained unmatched. CDR3 nucleotide sequence: TGTGCCAGCAGTGAAGATATGGGACTAGCGCTACGGGAGCAGTACTTC. Its protein product is CASSEDMGLALREQYF.

This clonotype was counted between two and nine times. The V and J genes are TRBV3-1 and TRBJ2-2, with TRBD2 identical over 12 bases. V trimming: 0 bases; J trimming: 0 bases; junction bases outside the gene matches: 5. Germline V gene data show CDR1 as LGHDT and CDR2 as YNNKEL (reference sequence). The CDR3 covers 19 residues. The CDR3 sequence: CASSQEGLAGPANTGELFF. DNA for the CDR3: TGTGCCAGCAGCCAAGAGGGACTAGCGGGTCCCGCGAACACCGGGGAGCTGTTTTTT. Full variable domain (outside the CDR3, taken from reference TRBV3-1 and TRBJ2-2): DTAVSQTPKYLVTQMGNDKSIKCEQNLGHDTMYWYKQDSKKFLKIMFSYNNKELIINETVPNRFSPKSPDKAHLNLHINSLELGDSAVYFCASSQEGLAGPANTGELFFGEGSRLTVL.

The gene calls are TRBV27 and TRBJ1-6, with a weak D call TRBD1 (5 bases). V dropped 3 bases and J dropped 6 bases, with 12 bases sitting between them. Germline CDR1 and CDR2: MNHEY and SMNVEV (reference sequence). CDR3 length: 15 residues. CDR3 region: CASSFRDGVNSPLHF. CDR3 bases: TGTGCCAGCAGTTTCCGGGACGGAGTTAATTCACCCCTCCACTTT.

This clonotype was detected ten times or more. The chain is built from TRBV12-3 or TRBV12-4 and TRBJ2-1, with 7 bases lining up with TRBD2. The CDR3 spans 13 residues. The trim removed 5 bases at V and 6 bases at J, leaving 4 bases unmatched. Here the CDR3 DNA reads TGTGCCAGCAGTCCCTGGGGGGGCAATGAGCAGTTCTTC. Protein product: CASSPWGGNEQFF.

The rearrangement joins TRBV7-9 to TRBJ2-5; a possible D gene is TRBD2 (5 bases). The V gene's germline CDR1 is SEHNR and CDR2 FQNEAQ (reference sequence). The CDR3 length is 14 residues. The V gene lost 1 base and the J gene lost 1 base, with 7 bases spanning the gap. The CDR3, as DNA: TGTGCCAGCAGCTTAGAAGGGAGCCAAGAGACCCAGTACTTC. This encodes CASSLEGSQETQYF.

This clonotype occurred many times. This sequence joins TRBV6-1 and TRBJ2-1, with 12 bases that match TRBD2. The CDR3 runs to 15 residues. J gave up 8 bases and V 5 bases, and 7 bases lay outside the gene matches. Germline CDR1 MNHNS, CDR2 SASEGT. CDR3 coding DNA: TGTGCCAGCAGTACCCGGACTAGCGGGAAGGATGAGCAGTTCTTC. Its translation is CASSTRTSGKDEQFF.

This chain connects TRBV24-1 to TRBJ1-2; no clear D gene. The CDR3 totals 13 residues. V was pared by 4 bases and J by 1 base, with 6 bases between. Looked up from germline, CDR1 is KGHDR and CDR2 is SFDVKD. The CDR3 loop reads CATSETYNYGYTF. The CDR3 region has the DNA TGTGCCACCAGTGAGACCTATAACTATGGCTACACCTTC.

This clonotype was seen many times. The chain carries TRBV6-1 and TRBJ2-7, with D possibly matching TRBD2 (6 bases). V was cut by 3 bases and J by 2 bases, with 11 bases left in between. The CDR3 is made up of 14 amino acids. CDR1 is MNHNS, CDR2 SASEGT, per germline. In DNA, the CDR3 is TGTGCCAGCAGTGAGAGGGAGGTAACCTACGAGCAGTACTTC. It encodes CASSEREVTYEQYF.

The table lists this clonotype with many counts. This sequence joins TRBV12-3 or TRBV12-4 and TRBJ2-5; 9 nucleotides align to TRBD1. The V and J ends lost 6 bases and 1 base, in that order; junction bases with no gene match: 3. The CDR3 is 14 residues long. In nucleotides, the CDR3 is TGTGCCAGCAGGAGACAGGGGGTCCAAGAGACCCAGTACTTC. It translates to CASRRQGVQETQYF.